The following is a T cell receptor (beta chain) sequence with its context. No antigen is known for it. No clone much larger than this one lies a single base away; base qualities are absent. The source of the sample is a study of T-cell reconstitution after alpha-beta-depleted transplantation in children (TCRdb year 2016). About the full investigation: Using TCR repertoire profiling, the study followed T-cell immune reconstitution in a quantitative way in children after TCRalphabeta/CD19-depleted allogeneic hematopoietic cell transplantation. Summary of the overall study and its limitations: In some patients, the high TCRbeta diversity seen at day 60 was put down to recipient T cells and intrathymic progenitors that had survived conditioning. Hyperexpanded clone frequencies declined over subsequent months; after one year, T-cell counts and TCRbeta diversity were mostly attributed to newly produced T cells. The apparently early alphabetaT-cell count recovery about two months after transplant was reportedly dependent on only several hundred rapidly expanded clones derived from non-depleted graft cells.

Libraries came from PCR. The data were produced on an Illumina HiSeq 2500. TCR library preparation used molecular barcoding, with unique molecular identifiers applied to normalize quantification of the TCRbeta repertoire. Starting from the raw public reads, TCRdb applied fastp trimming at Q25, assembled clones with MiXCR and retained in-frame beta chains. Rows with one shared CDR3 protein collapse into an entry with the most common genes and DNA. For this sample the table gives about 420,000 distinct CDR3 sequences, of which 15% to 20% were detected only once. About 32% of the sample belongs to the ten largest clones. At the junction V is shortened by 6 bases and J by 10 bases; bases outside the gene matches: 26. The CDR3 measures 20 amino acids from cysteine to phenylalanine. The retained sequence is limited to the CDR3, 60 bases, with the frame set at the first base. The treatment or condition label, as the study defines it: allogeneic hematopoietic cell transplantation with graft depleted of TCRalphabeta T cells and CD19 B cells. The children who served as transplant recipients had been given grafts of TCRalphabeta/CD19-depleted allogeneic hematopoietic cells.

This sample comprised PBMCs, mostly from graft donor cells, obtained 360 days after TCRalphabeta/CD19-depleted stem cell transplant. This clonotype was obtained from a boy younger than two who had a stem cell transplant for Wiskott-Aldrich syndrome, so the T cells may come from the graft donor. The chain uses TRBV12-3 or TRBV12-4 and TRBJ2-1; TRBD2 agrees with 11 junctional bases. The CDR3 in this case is CASRPTSGVWGGDSRSEQFF. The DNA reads TGTGCCAGCAGACCGACTAGCGGGGTATGGGGAGGGGACTCGCGATCCGAGCAGTTCTTC.